This TCR beta chain was obtained from a study of shared clonotypes between healthy human individuals. As for the study in general: Three plates each covered CD4 naive and memory; CD8 naive two, CD8 memory one.

The study separated CD4+ cells into CD45RA+ naive and CD45RA-negative memory subsets. Overall study findings and caveats: Across subsets, estimated richness was generally greater for naive than for memory populations. Genetic and exposure-history diversity was limited by the small donor number.

Comment on this clone: Its antigen remains unidentified.

Libraries were prepared by immunoSEQ multiplex PCR; TCRdb keeps only in-frame clonotypes and omits some of them. The sample shows about 2.4 million clones, 90% to 95% of them seen only once. This TCR derives from a man aged 18 to 30 in good health. Some clones in this sample may be carry-over from other donors' samples. Sequenced: naive CD4+ T cells from PBMCs. The subset denotes: CD45RA+ positively selected.

CDR3 sequence (DNA): TGTGCCAGCAGTTCATACCGGGACAGTAAAAACTATGGCTACACCTTC. The encoded protein is CASSSYRDSKNYGYTF. The chain recombines TRBV28 with TRBJ1-2, with TRBD1 matching 7 bases. Germline trimming cut 4 bases from V and 2 bases from J; bases unmatched to any gene: 10. The CDR3 extends over 16 amino acids. Per the germline V gene, CDR1 is MDHEN and CDR2 is SYDVKM.